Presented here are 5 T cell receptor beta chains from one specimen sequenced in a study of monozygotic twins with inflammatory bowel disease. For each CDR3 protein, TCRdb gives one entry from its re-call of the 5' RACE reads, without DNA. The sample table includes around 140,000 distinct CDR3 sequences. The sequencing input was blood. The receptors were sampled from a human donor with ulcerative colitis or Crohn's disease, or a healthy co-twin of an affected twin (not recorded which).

The CDR3 sequence is CASSLETGVNYGYTF. V usage is TRBV5-1 and J usage is TRBJ1-2; TCRdb's D gene call, TRBD1, goes unchecked for lack of DNA. Germline CDR1 and CDR2: SGHRS and YFSETQ. There are 15 residues in the CDR3.

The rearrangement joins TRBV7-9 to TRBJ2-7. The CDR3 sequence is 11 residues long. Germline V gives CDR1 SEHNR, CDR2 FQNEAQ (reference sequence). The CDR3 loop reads CASSPLSEQYF.

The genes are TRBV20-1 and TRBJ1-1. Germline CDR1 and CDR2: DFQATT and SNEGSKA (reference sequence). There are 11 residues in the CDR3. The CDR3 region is CSGRAPTEAFF.

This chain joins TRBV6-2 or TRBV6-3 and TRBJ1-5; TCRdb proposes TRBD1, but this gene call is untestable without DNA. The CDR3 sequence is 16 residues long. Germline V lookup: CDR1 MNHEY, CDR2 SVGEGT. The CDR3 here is CASRTIPGRGNQPQHF.

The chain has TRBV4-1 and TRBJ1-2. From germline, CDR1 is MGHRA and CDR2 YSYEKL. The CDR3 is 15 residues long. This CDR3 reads CASSQEAASLYGYTF.